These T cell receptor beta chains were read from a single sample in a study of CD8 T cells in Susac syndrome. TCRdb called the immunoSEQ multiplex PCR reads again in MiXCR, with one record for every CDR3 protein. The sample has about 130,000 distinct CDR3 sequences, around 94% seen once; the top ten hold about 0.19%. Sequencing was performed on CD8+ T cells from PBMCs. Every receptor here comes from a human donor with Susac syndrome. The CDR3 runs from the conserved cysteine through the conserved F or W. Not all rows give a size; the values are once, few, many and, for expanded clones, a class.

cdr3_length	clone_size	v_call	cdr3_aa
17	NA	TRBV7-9	CASSFGQVQVVNYGYTF
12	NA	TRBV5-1	CASSLIPDEQYF
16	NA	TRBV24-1	CATSDPGTGSYNEQFF
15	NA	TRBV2	CASSQGAGLSYGYTF
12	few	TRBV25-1	CASSLDTGELFF
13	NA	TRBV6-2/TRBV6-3	CATTPGTDYGYTF
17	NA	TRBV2	CASSPLNRGPSYNEQFF
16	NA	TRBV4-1	CASSQERGTVSYEQYF
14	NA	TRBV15	CATSRDRTGGGYTF
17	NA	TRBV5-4	CASPPPAANSGANVLTF
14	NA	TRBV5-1	CASSSRDSYYEQYF
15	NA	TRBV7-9	CASSPAGVPLFEQFF
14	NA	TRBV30	CAWTRGMVGYGYTF
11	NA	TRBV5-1	CASSFANEQFF
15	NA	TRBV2	CASATPRERGQPQHF
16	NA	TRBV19	CASRQATPGPNQPQHF
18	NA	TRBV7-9	CASSPTLGRGRGNTEAFF
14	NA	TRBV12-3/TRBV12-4	CASSATTGRTEAFF
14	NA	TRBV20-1	CSAPGQGALNEQFF
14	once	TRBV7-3	CASSLSGEAGELFF
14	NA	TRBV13	CASSFDRGADTQYF
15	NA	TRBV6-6	CASTPGGSSYNEQFF
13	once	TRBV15	CATSGLEDGGYTF
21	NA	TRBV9	CASSVDTLGSSGNGHPGELFF
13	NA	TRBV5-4	CASSSFGDNIQYF
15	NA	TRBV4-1	CASSQESPSTDTQYF
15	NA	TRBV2	CASALAEGAKNIQYF
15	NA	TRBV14	CASSQEGVFIGTQYF
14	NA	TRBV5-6	CASSLVGAVHEQYF
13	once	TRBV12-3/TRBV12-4	CASSLEGGETQYF
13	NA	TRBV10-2	CASSVTMNTEAFF
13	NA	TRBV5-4	CASSLVAGTEAFF
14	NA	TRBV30	CAWIDTAVNTEAFF
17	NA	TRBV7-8	CASSQKRTGRSNYGYTF
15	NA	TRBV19	CASSIGAGPSYEQYF
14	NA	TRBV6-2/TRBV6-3	CASSYSDENNEQFF
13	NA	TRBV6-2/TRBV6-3	CASSYSERETQYF
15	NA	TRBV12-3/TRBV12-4	CASSGLAPSTDTQYF
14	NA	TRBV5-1	CASSYTGGDVSAFF
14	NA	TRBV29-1	CSVEPGHSYNEQFF
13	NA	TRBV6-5	CASGQAGGNEQFF
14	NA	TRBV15	CATSRGESGEKLFF
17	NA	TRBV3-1	CASSHPWCGSGTYEQYF
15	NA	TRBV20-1	CSAQSGTVSGNTIYF
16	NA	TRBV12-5	CASGARTGASTDTQYF
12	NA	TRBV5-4	CASSLSGNEQYF
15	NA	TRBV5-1	CASSPNGYSTDTQYF
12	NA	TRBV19	CASSIDPDTQYF